This entry features one T cell receptor beta chain sequence. Its antigen is currently unknown. TCRdb re-called the 5' RACE reads, yielding one record per CDR3 amino acid sequence without DNA. The sample totals about 460,000 distinct CDR3 sequences. This CDR3 is 14 amino acids long. The germline V gene has CDR1 DFQATT and CDR2 SNEGSKA (reference sequence). This specimen belongs to a study of T cells expressing NK-cell markers. Study context: HCMV seropositivity marked seven of the eight sequenced donors; one was seronegative.

Study-wide results and limits: The same clonotypes also predominated in the CD3+CD56-NKG2C+ fraction of four donors.

The material sequenced was blood T cells: a sorted CD56 or NKG2C T cell subset, CD4+ or CD8+ T cells, or bulk PBMC T cells (not recorded which). The V and J genes are TRBV20-1 and TRBJ1-1; TCRdb indicates TRBD1, and absent DNA this call remains unverified. The clonotype comes from a woman in her forties or fifties in good health. The CDR3 spells CSARSRTSNTEAFF.